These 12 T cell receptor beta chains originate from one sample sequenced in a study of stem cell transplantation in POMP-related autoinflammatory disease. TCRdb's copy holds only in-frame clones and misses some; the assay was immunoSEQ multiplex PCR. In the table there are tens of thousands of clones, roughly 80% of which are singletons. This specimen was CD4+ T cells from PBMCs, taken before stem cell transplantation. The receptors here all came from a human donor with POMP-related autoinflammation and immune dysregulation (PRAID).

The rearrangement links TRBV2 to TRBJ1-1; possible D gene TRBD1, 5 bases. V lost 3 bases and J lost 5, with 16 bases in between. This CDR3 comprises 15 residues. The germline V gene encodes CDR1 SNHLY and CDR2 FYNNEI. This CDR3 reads CASSESVGAGTEAFF. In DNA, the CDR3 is TGTGCCAGCAGTGAGTCCGTAGGGGCGGGAACTGAAGCTTTCTTT.

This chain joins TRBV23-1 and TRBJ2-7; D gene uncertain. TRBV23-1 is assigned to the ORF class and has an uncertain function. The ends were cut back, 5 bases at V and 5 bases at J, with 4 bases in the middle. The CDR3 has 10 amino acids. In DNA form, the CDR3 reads TGCGCCAGCAGTAACAACGAGCAGTACTTC. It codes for CASSNNEQYF.

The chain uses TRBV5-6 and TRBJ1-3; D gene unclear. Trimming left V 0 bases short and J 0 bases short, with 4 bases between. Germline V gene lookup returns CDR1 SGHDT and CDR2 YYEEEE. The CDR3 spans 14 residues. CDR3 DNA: TGTGCCAGCAGCTTGGCTGGCTCTGGAAACACCATATATTTT. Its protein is CASSLAGSGNTIYF.

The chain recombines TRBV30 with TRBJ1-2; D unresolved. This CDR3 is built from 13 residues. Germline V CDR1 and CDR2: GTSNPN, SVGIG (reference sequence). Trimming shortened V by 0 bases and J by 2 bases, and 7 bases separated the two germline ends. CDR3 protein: CAWSVYGNYGYTF. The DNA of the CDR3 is TGTGCCTGGAGTGTATATGGGAACTATGGCTACACCTTC.

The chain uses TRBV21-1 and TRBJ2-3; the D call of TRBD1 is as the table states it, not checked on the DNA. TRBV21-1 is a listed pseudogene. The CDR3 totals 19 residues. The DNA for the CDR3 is TGTGCCAGCAGCAATCGACAGGATAACACACCCCCCATCACAGATACGCAGTATTTT. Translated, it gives CASSNRQDNTPPITDTQYF.

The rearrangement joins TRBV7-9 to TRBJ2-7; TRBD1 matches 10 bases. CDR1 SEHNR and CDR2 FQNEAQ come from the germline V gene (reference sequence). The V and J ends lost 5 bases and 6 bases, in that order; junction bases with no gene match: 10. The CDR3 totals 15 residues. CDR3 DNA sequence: TGTGCCAGCAGCCGGCCGGGACAGGGGAGGGGCGAGCAGTACTTC. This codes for CASSRPGQGRGEQYF.

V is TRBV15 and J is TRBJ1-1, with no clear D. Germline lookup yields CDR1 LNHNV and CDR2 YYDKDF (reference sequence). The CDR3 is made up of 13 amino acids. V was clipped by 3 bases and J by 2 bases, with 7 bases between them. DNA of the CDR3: TGTGCCACCAGCAGGGACGGTAACACTGAAGCTTTCTTT. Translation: CATSRDGNTEAFF.

The CDR3 sequence is CASTPSGGALSYNEQFF. In nucleotides, the CDR3 is TGTGCCAGTACTCCTAGCGGGGGGGCCCTCTCCTACAATGAGCAGTTCTTC. V usage is TRBV19 and J usage is TRBJ2-1, with TRBD2 matching over 12 bases. Germline CDR1 LNHDA, CDR2 SQIVND (reference sequence). Germline trimming cut 7 bases from V and 0 bases from J; bases unmatched to any gene: 7. This CDR3 comprises 17 residues.

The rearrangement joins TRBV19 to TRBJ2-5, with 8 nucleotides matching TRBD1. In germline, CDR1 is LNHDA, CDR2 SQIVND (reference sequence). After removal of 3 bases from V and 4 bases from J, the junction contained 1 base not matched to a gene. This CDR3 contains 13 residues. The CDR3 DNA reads TGTGCCAGTAGTATCCAGGGGGCAGAGACCCAGTACTTC. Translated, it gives CASSIQGAETQYF.

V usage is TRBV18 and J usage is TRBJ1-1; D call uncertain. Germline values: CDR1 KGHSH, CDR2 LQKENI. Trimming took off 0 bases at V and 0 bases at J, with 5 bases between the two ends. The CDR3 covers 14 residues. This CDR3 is CASSPPSMNTEAFF. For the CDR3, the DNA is TGTGCCAGCTCACCACCCTCGATGAACACTGAAGCTTTCTTT.

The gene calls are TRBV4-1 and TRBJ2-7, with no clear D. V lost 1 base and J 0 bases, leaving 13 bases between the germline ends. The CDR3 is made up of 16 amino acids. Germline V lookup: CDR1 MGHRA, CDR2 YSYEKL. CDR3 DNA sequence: TGCGCCAGCAGCCAAGGGGTCGGGCAGAGCTCCTACGAGCAGTACTTC. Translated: CASSQGVGQSSYEQYF.

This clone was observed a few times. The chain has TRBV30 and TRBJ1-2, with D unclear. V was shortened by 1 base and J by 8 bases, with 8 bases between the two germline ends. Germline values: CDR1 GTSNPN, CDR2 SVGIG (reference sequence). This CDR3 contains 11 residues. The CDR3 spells CAWSAPKGYTF. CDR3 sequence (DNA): TGTGCCTGGAGTGCCCCGAAGGGCTACACCTTC.